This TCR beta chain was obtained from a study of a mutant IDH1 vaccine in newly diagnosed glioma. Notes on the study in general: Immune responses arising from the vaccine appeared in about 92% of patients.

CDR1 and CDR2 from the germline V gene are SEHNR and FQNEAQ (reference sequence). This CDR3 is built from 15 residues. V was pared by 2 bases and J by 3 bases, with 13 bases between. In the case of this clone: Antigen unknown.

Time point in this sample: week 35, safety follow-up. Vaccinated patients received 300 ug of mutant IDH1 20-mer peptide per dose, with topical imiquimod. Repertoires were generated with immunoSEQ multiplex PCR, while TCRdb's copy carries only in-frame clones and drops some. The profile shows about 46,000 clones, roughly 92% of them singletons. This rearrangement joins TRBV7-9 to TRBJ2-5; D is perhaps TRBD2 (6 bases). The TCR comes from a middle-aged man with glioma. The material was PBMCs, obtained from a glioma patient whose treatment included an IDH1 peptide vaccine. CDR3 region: CASSLRRGGEETQYF. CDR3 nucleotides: TGTGCCAGCAGCTTAAGGCGGGGAGGAGAAGAGACCCAGTACTTC.